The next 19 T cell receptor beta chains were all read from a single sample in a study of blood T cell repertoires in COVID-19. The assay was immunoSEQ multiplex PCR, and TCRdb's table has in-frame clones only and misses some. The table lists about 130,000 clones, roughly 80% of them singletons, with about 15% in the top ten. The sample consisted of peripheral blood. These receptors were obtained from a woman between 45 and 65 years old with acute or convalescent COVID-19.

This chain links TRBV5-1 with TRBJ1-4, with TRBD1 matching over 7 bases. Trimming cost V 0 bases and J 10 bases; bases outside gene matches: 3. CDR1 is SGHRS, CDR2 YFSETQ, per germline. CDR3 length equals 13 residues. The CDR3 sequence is CASSLEGGGKLFF. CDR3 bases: TGCGCCAGCAGCTTGGAAGGGGGCGGAAAACTGTTTTTT. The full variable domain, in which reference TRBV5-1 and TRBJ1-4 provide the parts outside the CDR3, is KAGVTQTPRYLIKTRGQQVTLSCSPISGHRSVSWYQQTPGQGLQFLFEYFSETQRNKGNFPGRFSGRQFSNSRSEMNVSTLELGDSALYLCASSLEGGGKLFFGSGTQLSVL.

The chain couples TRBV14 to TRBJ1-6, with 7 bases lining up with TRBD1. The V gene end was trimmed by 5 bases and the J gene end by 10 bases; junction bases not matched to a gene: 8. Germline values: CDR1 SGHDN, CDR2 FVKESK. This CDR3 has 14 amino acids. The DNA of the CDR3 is TGTGCCAGCAGCTACGCAGGGGGGTCCTCACCCCTCCACTTT. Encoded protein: CASSYAGGSSPLHF.

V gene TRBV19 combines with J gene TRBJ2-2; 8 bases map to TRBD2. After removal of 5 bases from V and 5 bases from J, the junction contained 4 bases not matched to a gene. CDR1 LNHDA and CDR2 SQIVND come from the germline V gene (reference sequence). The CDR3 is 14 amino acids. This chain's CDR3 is CASSDSGVTGELFF. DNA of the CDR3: TGTGCCAGTAGTGATAGCGGGGTTACCGGGGAGCTGTTTTTT.

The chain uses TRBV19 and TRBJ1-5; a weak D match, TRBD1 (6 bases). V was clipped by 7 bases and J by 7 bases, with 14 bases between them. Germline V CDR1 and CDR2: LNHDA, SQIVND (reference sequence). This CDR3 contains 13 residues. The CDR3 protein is CASTLGQRQPQHF. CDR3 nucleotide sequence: TGTGCCAGTACCCTCGGACAGCGACAGCCCCAGCATTTT. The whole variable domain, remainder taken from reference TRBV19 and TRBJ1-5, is DGGITQSPKYLFRKEGQNVTLSCEQNLNHDAMYWYRQDPGQGLRLIYYSQIVNDFQKGDIAEGYSVSREKKESFPLTVTSAQKNPTAFYLCASTLGQRQPQHFGDGTRLSIL.

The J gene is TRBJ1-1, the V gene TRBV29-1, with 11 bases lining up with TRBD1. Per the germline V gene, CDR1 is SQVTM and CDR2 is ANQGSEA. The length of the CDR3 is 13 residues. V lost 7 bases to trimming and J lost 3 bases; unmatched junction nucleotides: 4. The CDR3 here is CSGGQGAYTEAFF. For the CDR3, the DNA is TGCAGCGGCGGACAGGGGGCTTACACTGAAGCTTTCTTT.

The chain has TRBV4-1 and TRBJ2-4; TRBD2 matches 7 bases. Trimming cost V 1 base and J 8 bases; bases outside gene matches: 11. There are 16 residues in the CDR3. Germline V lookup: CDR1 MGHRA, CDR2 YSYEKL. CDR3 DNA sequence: TGCGCCAGCAGCCAAGTCGAGCGGGACTTCAGGGACATTCAGTACTTC. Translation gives CASSQVERDFRDIQYF.

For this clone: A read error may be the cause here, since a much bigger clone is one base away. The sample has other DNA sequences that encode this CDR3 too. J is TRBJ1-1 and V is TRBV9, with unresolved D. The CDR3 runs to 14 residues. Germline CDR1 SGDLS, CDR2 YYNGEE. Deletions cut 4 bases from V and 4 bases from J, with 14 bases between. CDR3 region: CASSSYAAGTEAFF. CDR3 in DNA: TGTGCCAGCAGCTCCTATGCGGCGGGCACTGAAGCTTTCTTT.

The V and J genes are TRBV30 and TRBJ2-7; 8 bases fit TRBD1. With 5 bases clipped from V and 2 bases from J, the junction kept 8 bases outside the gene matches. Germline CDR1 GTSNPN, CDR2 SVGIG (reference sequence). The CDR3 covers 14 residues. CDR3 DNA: TGTGCCTGGTCGTACAGGGGGGTGACCTACGAGCAGTACTTC. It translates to CAWSYRGVTYEQYF.

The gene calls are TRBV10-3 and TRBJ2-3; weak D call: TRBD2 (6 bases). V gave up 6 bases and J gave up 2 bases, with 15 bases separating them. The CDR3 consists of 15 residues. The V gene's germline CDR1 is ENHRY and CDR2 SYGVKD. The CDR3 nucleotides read TGTGCCATCAGCCCAACTAGCCCGCCCACAGATACGCAGTATTTT. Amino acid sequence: CAISPTSPPTDTQYF.

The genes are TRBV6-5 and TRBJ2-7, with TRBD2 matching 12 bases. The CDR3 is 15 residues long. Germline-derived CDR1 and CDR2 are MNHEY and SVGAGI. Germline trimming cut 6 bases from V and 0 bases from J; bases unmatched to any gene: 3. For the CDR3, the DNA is TGTGCCAGCAGCTCACTAGCGGGGGGCTCCTACGAGCAGTACTTC. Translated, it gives CASSSLAGGSYEQYF.

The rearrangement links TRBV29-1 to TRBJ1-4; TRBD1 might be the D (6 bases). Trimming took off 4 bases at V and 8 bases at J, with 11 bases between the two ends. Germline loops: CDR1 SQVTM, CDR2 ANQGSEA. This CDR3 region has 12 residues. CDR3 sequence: CSVVGAGEKLFF. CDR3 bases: TGCAGCGTTGTGGGGGCTGGGGAAAAACTGTTTTTT.

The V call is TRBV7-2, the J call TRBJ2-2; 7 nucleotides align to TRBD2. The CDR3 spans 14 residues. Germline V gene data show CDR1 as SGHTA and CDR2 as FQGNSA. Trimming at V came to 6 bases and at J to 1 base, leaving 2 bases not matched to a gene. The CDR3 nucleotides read TGTGCCAGCAGTCCGGGGGGGAACACCGGGGAGCTGTTTTTT. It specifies CASSPGGNTGELFF.

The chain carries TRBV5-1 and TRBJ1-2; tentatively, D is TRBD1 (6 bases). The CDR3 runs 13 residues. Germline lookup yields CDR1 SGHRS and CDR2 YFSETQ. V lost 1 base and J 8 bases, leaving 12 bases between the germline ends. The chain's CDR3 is CASSLTGPEGYTF. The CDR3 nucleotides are TGCGCCAGCAGCTTGACAGGGCCGGAGGGCTACACCTTC.

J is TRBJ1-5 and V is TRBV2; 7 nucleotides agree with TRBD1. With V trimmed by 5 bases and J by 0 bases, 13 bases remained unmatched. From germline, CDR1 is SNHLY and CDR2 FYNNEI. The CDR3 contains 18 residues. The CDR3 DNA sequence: TGTGCCAGCAGTAAAAGACCCGGGACAGCCCTTAGCAATCAGCCCCAGCATTTT. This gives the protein CASSKRPGTALSNQPQHF.

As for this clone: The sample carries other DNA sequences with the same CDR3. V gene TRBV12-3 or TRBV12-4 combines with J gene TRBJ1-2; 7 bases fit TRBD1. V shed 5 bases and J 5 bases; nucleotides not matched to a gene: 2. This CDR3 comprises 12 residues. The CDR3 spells CASSPGGYGYTF. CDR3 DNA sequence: TGTGCCAGCAGTCCAGGGGGTTATGGCTACACCTTC.

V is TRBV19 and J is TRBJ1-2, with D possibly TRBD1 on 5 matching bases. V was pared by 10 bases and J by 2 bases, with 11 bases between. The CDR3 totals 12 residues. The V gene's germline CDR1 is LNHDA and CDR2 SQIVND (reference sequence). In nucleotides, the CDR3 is TGTGCCACACGGGACTCGAACTATGGCTACACCTTC. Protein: CATRDSNYGYTF.

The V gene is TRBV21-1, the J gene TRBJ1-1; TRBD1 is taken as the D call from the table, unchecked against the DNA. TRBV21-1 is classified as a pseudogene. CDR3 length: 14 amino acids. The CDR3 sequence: CARRFQGENTEAFF. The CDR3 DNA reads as TGTGCCAGGAGATTCCAGGGTGAGAACACTGAAGCTTTCTTT.

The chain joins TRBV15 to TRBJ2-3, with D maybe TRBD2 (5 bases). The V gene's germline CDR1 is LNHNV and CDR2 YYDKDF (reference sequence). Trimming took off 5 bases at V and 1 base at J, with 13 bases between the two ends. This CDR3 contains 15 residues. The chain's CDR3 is CATSGPWGGTDTQYF. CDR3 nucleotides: TGTGCCACCAGCGGGCCCTGGGGAGGCACAGATACGCAGTATTTT.

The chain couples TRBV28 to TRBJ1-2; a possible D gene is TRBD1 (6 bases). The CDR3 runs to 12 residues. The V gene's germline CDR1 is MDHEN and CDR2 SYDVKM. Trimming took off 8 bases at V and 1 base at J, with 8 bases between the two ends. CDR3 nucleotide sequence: TGTGCCAGCGGACAGCTTAACTATGGCTACACCTTC. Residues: CASGQLNYGYTF.